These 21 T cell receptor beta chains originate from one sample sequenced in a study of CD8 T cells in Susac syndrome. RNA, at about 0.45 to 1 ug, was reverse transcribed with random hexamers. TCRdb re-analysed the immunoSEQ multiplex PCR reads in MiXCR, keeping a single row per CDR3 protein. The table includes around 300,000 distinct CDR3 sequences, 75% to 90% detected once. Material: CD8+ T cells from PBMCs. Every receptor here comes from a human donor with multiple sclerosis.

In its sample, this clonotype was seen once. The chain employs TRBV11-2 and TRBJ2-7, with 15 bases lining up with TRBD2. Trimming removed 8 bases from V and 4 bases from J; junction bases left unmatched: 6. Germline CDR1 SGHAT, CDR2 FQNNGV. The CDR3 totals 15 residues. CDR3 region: CASGTSGGSMYEQYF. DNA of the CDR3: TGTGCCAGCGGGACTAGCGGGGGGTCCATGTACGAGCAGTACTTC. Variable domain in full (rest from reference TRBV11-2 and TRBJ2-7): EAGVAQSPRYKIIEKRQSVAFWCNPISGHATLYWYQQILGQGPKLLIQFQNNGVVDDSQLPKDRFSAERLKGVDSTLKIQPAKLEDSAVYLCASGTSGGSMYEQYFGPGTRLTVT.

The DNA for the CDR3 is TGTGCCAGCAGCTCCTCGGAGACAGTATATGAAAAACTGTTTTTT. Translated, it gives CASSSSETVYEKLFF. The chain recombines TRBV7-9 with TRBJ1-4, with a possible D match to TRBD1 (5 bases). V was pared by 4 bases and J by 6 bases, with 15 bases between. Germline CDR1 is SEHNR and CDR2 is FQNEAQ (reference sequence). The CDR3 covers 15 residues.

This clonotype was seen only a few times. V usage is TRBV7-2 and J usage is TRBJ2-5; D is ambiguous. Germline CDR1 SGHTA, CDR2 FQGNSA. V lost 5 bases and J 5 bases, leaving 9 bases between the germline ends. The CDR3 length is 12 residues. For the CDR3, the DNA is TGTGCCAGCAGCCGGACGGCGGAGACCCAGTACTTC. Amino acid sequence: CASSRTAETQYF. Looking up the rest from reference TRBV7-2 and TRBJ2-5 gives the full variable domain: GAGVSQSPSNKVTEKGKDVELRCDPISGHTALYWYRQSLGQGLEFLIYFQGNSAPDKSGLPSDRFSAERTGGSVSTLTIQRTQQEDSAVYLCASSRTAETQYFGPGTRLLVL.

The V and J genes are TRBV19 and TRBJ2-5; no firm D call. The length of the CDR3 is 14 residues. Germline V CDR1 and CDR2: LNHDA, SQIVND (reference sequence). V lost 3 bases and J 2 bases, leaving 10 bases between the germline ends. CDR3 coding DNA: TGTGCCAGTAGTATTTTAACAGATCAAGAGACCCAGTACTTC. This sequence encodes CASSILTDQETQYF.

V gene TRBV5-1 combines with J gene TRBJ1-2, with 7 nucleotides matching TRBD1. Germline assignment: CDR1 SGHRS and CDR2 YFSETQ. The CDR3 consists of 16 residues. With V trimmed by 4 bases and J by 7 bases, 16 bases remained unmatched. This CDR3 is CASSTGAGQPAFGYTF. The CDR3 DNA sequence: TGCGCCAGCAGCACGGGGGCGGGACAGCCTGCTTTTGGCTACACCTTC.

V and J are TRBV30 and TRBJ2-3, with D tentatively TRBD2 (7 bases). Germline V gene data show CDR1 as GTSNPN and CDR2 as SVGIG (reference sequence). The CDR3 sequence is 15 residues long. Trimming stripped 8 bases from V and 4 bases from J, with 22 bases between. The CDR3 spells CAQAGGRGSSDTQYF. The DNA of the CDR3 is TGTGCCCAAGCTGGGGGGCGGGGGTCTTCAGATACGCAGTATTTT.

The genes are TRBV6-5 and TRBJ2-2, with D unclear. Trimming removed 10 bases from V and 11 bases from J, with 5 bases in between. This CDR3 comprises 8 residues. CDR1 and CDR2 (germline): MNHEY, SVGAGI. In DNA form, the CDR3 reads TGTGCCACCCGTGAGCTGTTTTTT. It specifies CATRELFF.

CDR3: CSARDPVSTHSNQPQHF. In nucleotides, the CDR3 is TGCAGTGCTAGAGATCCGGTCTCCACACATAGCAATCAGCCCCAGCATTTT. J is TRBJ1-5 and V is TRBV20-1; D gene uncertain. This CDR3 region has 17 residues. CDR1 is DFQATT and CDR2 is SNEGSKA in the germline V gene (reference sequence). The V end lost 0 bases, the J end lost 0 bases, and 15 bases lay between the germline ends.

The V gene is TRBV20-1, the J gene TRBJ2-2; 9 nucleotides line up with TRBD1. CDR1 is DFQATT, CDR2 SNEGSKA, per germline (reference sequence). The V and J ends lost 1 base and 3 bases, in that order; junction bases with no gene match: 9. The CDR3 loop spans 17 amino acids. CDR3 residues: CSARGKWTGDYTGELFF. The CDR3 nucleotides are TGCAGTGCTAGAGGAAAGTGGACAGGGGACTACACCGGGGAGCTGTTTTTT.

The CDR3 DNA is TGTGCCAGCAGCCCCTGGGACAGGGGTAACACCGGGGAGCTGTTTTTT. This sequence encodes CASSPWDRGNTGELFF. The J gene is TRBJ2-2, the V gene TRBV7-9, with 10 bases identical to TRBD1. The trim removed 5 bases at V and 2 bases at J, leaving 5 bases unmatched. Germline loops: CDR1 SEHNR, CDR2 FQNEAQ (reference sequence). This CDR3 has 16 residues.

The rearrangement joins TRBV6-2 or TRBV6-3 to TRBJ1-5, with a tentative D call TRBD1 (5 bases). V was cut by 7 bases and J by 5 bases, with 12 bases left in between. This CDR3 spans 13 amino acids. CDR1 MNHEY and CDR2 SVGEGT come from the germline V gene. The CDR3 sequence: CASNFRGDQPQHF. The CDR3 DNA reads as TGTGCCAGCAACTTTCGGGGGGATCAGCCCCAGCATTTT.

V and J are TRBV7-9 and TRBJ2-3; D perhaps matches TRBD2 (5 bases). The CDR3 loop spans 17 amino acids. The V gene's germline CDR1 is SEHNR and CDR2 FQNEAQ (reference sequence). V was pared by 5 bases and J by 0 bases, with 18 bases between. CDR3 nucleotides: TGTGCCAGCAGCCCAATTACTAGGCGGACTAGCACAGATACGCAGTATTTT. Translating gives CASSPITRRTSTDTQYF.

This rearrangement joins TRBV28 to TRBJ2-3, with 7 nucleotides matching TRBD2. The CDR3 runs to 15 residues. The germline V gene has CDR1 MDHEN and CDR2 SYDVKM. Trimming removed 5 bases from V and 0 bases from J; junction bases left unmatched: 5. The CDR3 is CASSPRGDSTDTQYF. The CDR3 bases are TGTGCCAGCAGTCCCCGGGGGGACAGCACAGATACGCAGTATTTT.

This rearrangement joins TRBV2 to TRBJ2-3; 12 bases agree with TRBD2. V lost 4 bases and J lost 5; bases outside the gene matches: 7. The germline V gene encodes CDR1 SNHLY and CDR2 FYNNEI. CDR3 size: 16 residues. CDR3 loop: CASSATSGRAGDTQYF. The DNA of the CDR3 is TGTGCCAGCAGTGCGACTAGCGGGAGAGCGGGAGATACGCAGTATTTT.

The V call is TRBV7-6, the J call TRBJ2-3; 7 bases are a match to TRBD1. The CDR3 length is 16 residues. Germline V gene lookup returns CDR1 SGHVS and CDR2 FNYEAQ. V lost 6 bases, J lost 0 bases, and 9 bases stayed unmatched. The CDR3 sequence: CASSRTRQGSTDTQYF. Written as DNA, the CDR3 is TGTGCCAGCAGTCGTACTCGACAGGGTAGCACAGATACGCAGTATTTT.

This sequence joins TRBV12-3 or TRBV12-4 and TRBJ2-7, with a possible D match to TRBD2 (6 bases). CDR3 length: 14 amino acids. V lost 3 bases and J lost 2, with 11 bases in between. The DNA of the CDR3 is TGTGCCAGCAGTTTCTCTAGCGCGGCCTACGAGCAGTACTTC. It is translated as CASSFSSAAYEQYF.

The CDR3 DNA follows: TGTGCCACCAGCGGCTTGGGGACAGTCCCCACAGATACGCAGTATTTT. It yields the protein CATSGLGTVPTDTQYF. The chain is built from TRBV15 and TRBJ2-3; the match to TRBD1 covers 7 bases. V dropped 5 bases and J dropped 2; count of bases not matched to a gene: 10. CDR1 is LNHNV, CDR2 YYDKDF, per germline (reference sequence). The CDR3 contains 16 residues. Full variable domain (missing parts from reference TRBV15 and TRBJ2-3): DAMVIQNPRYQVTQFGKPVTLSCSQTLNHNVMYWYQQKSSQAPKLLFHYYDKDFNNEADTPDNFQSRRPNTSFCFLDIRSPGLGDTAMYLCATSGLGTVPTDTQYFGPGTRLTVL.

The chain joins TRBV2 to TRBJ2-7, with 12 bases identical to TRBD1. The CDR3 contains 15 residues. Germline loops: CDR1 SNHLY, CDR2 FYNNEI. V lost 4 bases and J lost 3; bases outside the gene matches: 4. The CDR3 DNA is TGTGCCAGCAGTGGTGGGACAGGGGGCGTCTACGAGCAGTACTTC. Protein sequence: CASSGGTGGVYEQYF.

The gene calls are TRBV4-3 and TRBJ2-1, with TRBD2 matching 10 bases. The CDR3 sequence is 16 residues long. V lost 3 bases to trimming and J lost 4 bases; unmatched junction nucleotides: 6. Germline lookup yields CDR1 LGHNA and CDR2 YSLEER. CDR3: CASSQVLAGEYNEQFF. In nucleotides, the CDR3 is TGCGCCAGCAGCCAGGTCCTAGCGGGAGAGTACAATGAGCAGTTCTTC.

CDR3 nucleotide sequence: TGTGCCAGCAGCTTAGGAGGACTAGCGGGCAATGAGCAGTTCTTC. Encoded protein: CASSLGGLAGNEQFF. The chain couples TRBV7-8 to TRBJ2-1, with 11 bases that match TRBD2. Trimming at V came to 1 base and at J to 6 bases, leaving 2 bases not matched to a gene. Looked up from germline, CDR1 is SGHVS and CDR2 is FQNEAQ. This CDR3 comprises 15 residues.

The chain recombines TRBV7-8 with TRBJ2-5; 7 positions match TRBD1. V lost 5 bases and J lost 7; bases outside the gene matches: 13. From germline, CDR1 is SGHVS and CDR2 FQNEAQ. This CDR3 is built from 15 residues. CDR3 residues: CASSPELGGVGTQYF. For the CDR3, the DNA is TGTGCCAGCAGCCCCGAGTTAGGGGGCGTTGGGACCCAGTACTTC.